A selection of T cell receptor beta chains follows, all from one sample in a study of T cell repertoires in cytomegalovirus infection. What these receptors recognize is not known. MiXCR, run by TCRdb on the reads, gives a single entry per CDR3 protein. The table shows 250,000 to 400,000 distinct CDR3 sequences, with 25% occurring only once. Sample: cultured PBMCs, taken from culture after CMV antigen stimulation. The receptors derive from a human donor in good health (CMV status not recorded). Some clones in this sample may be carry-over from other donors' samples. The CDR3 runs from the conserved cysteine through the conserved F or W. The order of the fields is D gene, clone size, J gene, V gene, CDR3 protein, CDR3 DNA. A D gene is named only where the DNA matches it firmly. Expanded clones are given a class, and other clones once, few, many or no size at all.

>NA|NA|TRBJ1-2|TRBV6-8
CASTSWGATGGYTF
TGTGCCAGCACCTCGTGGGGGGCGACGGGTGGCTACACCTTC
>TRBD2|few|TRBJ2-2|TRBV7-6
CASSFSGIGTGELFF
TGTGCTAGCAGCTTTAGCGGGATCGGTACCGGGGAGCTGTTTTTT
>NA|many|TRBJ1-2|TRBV7-2
CASSAYIGGANYGYTF
TGTGCCAGCAGCGCTTATATAGGTGGTGCTAACTATGGCTACACCTTC
>TRBD2|NA|TRBJ2-2|TRBV4-3
CASSQAASGRRSGELFF
TGCGCCAGCAGCCAAGCCGCTAGCGGGAGGAGGTCCGGGGAGCTGTTTTTT
>TRBD2|NA|TRBJ2-1|TRBV6-2/TRBV6-3
CASSRNRGSGYNEQFF
TGTGCCAGCAGCCGTAATCGCGGGAGTGGCTACAATGAGCAGTTCTTC
>NA|many|TRBJ2-1|TRBV7-8
CASSQLVSGNEQFF
TGTGCCAGCAGCCAACTTGTAAGCGGGAATGAGCAGTTCTTC
>NA|NA|TRBJ2-2|TRBV5-1
CASSFLDGGELFF
TGCGCCAGCAGCTTCCTCGATGGCGGGGAGCTGTTTTTT
>TRBD1|once|TRBJ1-2|TRBV24-1
CATSRTGDYGYTF
TGTGCCACCAGTCGGACAGGGGACTATGGCTACACCTTC
>NA|NA|TRBJ1-1|TRBV18
CASSPQDSFQEAFF
TGTGCCAGCTCACCACAGGACAGTTTTCAAGAAGCTTTCTTT
>NA|many|TRBJ2-5|TRBV7-8
CASSLGAAHQETQYF
TGTGCCAGCAGCTTAGGTGCAGCGCACCAAGAGACCCAGTACTTC
>TRBD1|NA|TRBJ2-7|TRBV12-3/TRBV12-4
CASRRDRGSSYEQYF
TGTGCCAGCAGGAGGGACAGGGGGAGCTCCTACGAGCAGTACTTC
>NA|NA|TRBJ2-1|TRBV24-1
CATSDNRLESLDHNEQFF
TGTGCCACCAGTGATAACCGTCTAGAGTCCCTTGACCACAATGAGCAGTTCTTC
>TRBD2|NA|TRBJ2-1|TRBV9
CASTAASGDEQFF
TGTGCCAGCACAGCGGCTAGCGGGGATGAGCAGTTCTTC
>TRBD2|few|TRBJ2-1|TRBV10-3
CAISESASGYNEQFF
TGTGCCATCAGTGAGTCGGCTAGCGGGTACAATGAGCAGTTCTTC
>TRBD2|NA|TRBJ2-1|TRBV6-2/TRBV6-3
CASSFLAGGPHNEQFF
TGTGCCAGCAGTTTCCTAGCGGGAGGGCCTCACAATGAGCAGTTCTTC
>NA|NA|TRBJ2-1|TRBV20-1
CSANNRLVTNNEQFF
TGCAGTGCTAATAACCGACTAGTAACTAACAATGAGCAGTTCTTC
>TRBD1|NA|TRBJ2-3|TRBV19
CASSTWTGVYPDTQYF
TGTGCCAGTAGTACCTGGACAGGGGTCTATCCAGATACGCAGTATTTT
>NA|NA|TRBJ1-5|TRBV4-1
CASGNQPQHF
TGCGCCAGCGGCAATCAGCCCCAGCATTTT
>NA|NA|TRBJ2-1|TRBV14
CASSQGWVVVYEQFF
TGTGCCAGCAGCCAAGGGTGGGTAGTAGTATATGAGCAGTTCTTC
>TRBD2|few|TRBJ2-2|TRBV12-3/TRBV12-4
CASRQGLVVTGELFF
TGTGCCAGCAGACAAGGACTAGTTGTGACCGGGGAGCTGTTTTTT
>TRBD2|NA|TRBJ2-5|TRBV7-3
CASSLTSGSPRAQYF
TGTGCCAGCAGCTTAACTAGCGGGAGCCCCAGGGCCCAGTACTTC
>TRBD2|NA|TRBJ2-3|TRBV12-3/TRBV12-4
CASSLAARGTSTDTQYF
TGTGCCAGCAGTTTAGCGGCGCGGGGGACTAGCACAGATACGCAGTATTTT
>TRBD2|NA|TRBJ2-5|TRBV27
CASSARFPLAGGNLREAQYF
TGTGCCAGCAGTGCAAGATTTCCGCTAGCGGGAGGGAATCTAAGAGAGGCCCAGTACTTC
>TRBD1|many|TRBJ1-4|TRBV7-8
CASSQGRTGPIEKLFF
TGTGCCAGCAGCCAGGGCCGGACAGGGCCGATTGAAAAACTGTTTTTT
>TRBD1|NA|TRBJ2-5|TRBV12-3/TRBV12-4
CASRSGDRGLRETQYF
TGTGCCAGCCGTTCCGGGGACAGGGGGCTCCGGGAGACCCAGTACTTC
>NA|few|TRBJ1-1|TRBV11-3
CASSPRGGMNTEAFF
TGTGCCAGCAGCCCAAGAGGAGGGATGAACACTGAAGCTTTCTTT
>NA|few|TRBJ1-6|TRBV28
CASSSSGASWNSPLHF
TGTGCCAGCAGTTCCTCCGGGGCGTCGTGGAATTCACCCCTCCACTTT
>TRBD2|NA|TRBJ2-2|TRBV6-1
CASSSWTSGTGELFF
TGTGCCAGCAGTTCCTGGACTAGCGGAACCGGGGAGCTGTTTTTT
>NA|many|TRBJ2-5|TRBV7-8
CASSRFTGPKETQYF
TGTGCCAGCAGTAGGTTCACAGGGCCGAAAGAGACCCAGTACTTC
>TRBD2|many|TRBJ2-1|TRBV7-2
CASRTSGSSYNEQFF
TGTGCCAGCAGGACTAGCGGAAGCTCCTACAATGAGCAGTTCTTC
>NA|few|TRBJ2-3|TRBV12-3/TRBV12-4
CASSLFRNTDTQYF
TGTGCCAGCAGTTTATTTCGTAACACAGATACGCAGTATTTT
>TRBD1|NA|TRBJ2-1|TRBV7-8
CASSQLDRAGNEQFF
TGTGCCAGCAGCCAACTCGACAGGGCAGGGAATGAGCAGTTCTTC
>NA|NA|TRBJ2-1|TRBV20-1
CSARGSSSEQFF
TGCAGTGCTAGAGGGTCTTCTAGTGAGCAGTTCTTC
>NA|NA|TRBJ2-2|TRBV19
CATTWGWANTGELFF
TGTGCCACGACTTGGGGGTGGGCGAACACCGGGGAGCTGTTTTTT
>NA|NA|TRBJ2-2|TRBV4-3
CASSLRPGTPTGELFF
TGCGCCAGCAGTCTACGGCCGGGGACTCCGACCGGGGAGCTGTTTTTT
>NA|many|TRBJ1-2|TRBV7-8
CASSLVRGGGYTF
TGTGCCAGCAGCTTAGTTAGGGGTGGTGGCTACACCTTC